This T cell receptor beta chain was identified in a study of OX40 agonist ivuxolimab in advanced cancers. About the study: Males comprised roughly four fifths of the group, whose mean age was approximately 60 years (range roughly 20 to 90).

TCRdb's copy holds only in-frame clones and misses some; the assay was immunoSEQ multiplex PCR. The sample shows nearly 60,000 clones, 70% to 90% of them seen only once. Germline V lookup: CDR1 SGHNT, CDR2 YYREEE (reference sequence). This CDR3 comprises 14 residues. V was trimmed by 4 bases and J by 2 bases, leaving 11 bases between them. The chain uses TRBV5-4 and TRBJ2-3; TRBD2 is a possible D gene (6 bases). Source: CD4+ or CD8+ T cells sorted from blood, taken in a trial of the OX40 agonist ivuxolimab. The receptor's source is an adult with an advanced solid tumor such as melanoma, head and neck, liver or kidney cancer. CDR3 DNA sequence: TGTGCCAGCAGCCCGGGACTCGCCACAGATACGCAGTATTTT. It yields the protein CASSPGLATDTQYF. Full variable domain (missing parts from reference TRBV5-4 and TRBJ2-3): ETGVTQSPTHLIKTRGQQVTLRCSSQSGHNTVSWYQQALGQGPQFIFQYYREEENGRGNFPPRFSGLQFPNYSSELNVNALELDDSALYLCASSPGLATDTQYFGPGTRLTVL.